The rows below give T cell receptor beta chains drawn from one sample of a study of T-cell memory formation after mild COVID-19. TCRdb itself ran the 5' RACE reads through MiXCR, one entry per CDR3 protein. The table has 65,000 to 95,000 distinct CDR3 sequences, over 10% seen once. The material sequenced was PBMCs or a T cell subset sorted from them (not recorded which). Receptor source: a man aged 18-30 years who had mild COVID-19 (a few samples of this study predate the infection). Cell type and time point are not known. Each CDR3 is given with its conserved first and last residue. Each record gives: D gene, clone size, J gene, V gene, CDR3 DNA, CDR3 protein. D genes are given only for firm matches. The listing skips clone size in some rows; elsewhere it reads once, few, many or a size class.

>NA|few|TRBJ2-1|TRBV9
TGTGCCAGCAGCGGAGAGGTCGATGAGCAGTTCTTC
CASSGEVDEQFF
>TRBD2|few|TRBJ2-3|TRBV7-8
TGTGCCAGCAGCTGGACCTTGAGCGGGGGCGGCACAGATACGCAGTATTTT
CASSWTLSGGGTDTQYF
>NA|few|TRBJ2-3|TRBV4-2
TGTGCCAGCAGCCCGGGACTCCCAAGCACAGATACGCAGTATTTT
CASSPGLPSTDTQYF
>NA|NA|TRBJ2-2|TRBV20-1
TGCAGTGCTCATACCGGGGGAGGGGAGCTGTTTTTT
CSAHTGGGELFF
>NA|NA|TRBJ1-5|TRBV6-5
TGTGCCAGCAGTTGGGGTCAGGGCGGCAATCAGCCCCAGCATTTT
CASSWGQGGNQPQHF
>TRBD2|NA|TRBJ2-1|TRBV5-6
TGTGCCAGCAGCTCGACAAGGACTAGCGGGGGGCTCTACAATGAGCAGTTCTTC
CASSSTRTSGGLYNEQFF
>TRBD2|few|TRBJ2-7|TRBV6-5
TGTGCCAGCAGTTACTCCGATAACTTCAAGACTAGCGGGGGGCAGTCCTACGAGCAGTACTTC
CASSYSDNFKTSGGQSYEQYF
>NA|NA|TRBJ2-2|TRBV6-6
TGTGCCAGCAGTTGGCGCACCGGGGAGCTGTTTTTT
CASSWRTGELFF
>NA|NA|TRBJ1-1|TRBV27
TGTGCCAGCAGAGCCTCGACAGCCAACACTGAAGCTTTCTTT
CASRASTANTEAFF
>NA|few|TRBJ1-3|TRBV25-1
TGTGCCAGCGACTCTGGAAACACCATATATTTT
CASDSGNTIYF
>NA|few|TRBJ2-1|TRBV4-1
TGCGCCAGCAGCCTCCTAGGCAGGAGCTCCTACAATGAGCAGTTCTTC
CASSLLGRSSYNEQFF
>NA|few|TRBJ2-7|TRBV27
TGTGCCAGCAGGCAACCTAGCGCCCGCTACGAGCAGTACTTC
CASRQPSARYEQYF
>NA|NA|TRBJ2-1|TRBV6-1
TGTGCCAGCATTTGGCTAGTGATCATTCCAGGGGGGGAGCAGTTCTTC
CASIWLVIIPGGEQFF
>NA|few|TRBJ2-7|TRBV6-2/TRBV6-3
TGTGCCAGCAAGTTCGACACTTCTCTCTCCTACGAGCAGTACTTC
CASKFDTSLSYEQYF
>TRBD2|NA|TRBJ2-5|TRBV11-2
TGTGCCAGCAGCTTAGAGGGCGGGGGGGCCTCGGAGACCCAGTACTTC
CASSLEGGGASETQYF